Below, 32 T cell receptor beta chains from the same sample are listed, as sequenced in a study of shared clonotypes between healthy human individuals. Sequenced by immunoSEQ multiplex PCR; TCRdb stores in-frame clones only, minus some. The sample has some 900,000 clones; 70% to 85% are singletons. Source material: memory CD4+ T cells sorted from blood. Sample subset: CD45RA-negative fraction. Every receptor here comes from a man between 18 and 29 years old in good health.

This clone is a singleton in its sample. J is TRBJ2-3 and V is TRBV7-2, with D uncertain. The CDR3 runs 13 residues. Germline values: CDR1 SGHTA, CDR2 FQGNSA. Trimming took off 4 bases at V and 7 bases at J, with 12 bases between the two ends. In DNA form, the CDR3 reads TGTGCCAGCAGCTCCGCCCCATTCAATACGCAGTATTTT. Translation: CASSSAPFNTQYF.

The table lists this clone with a few counts. The sample has other DNA sequences that encode this CDR3 too. This rearrangement joins TRBV7-8 to TRBJ1-1; D remains unclear. The CDR3 is 13 amino acids. Trimming left V 0 bases short and J 1 base short, with 3 bases between. Germline V CDR1 and CDR2: SGHVS, FQNEAQ. The CDR3 DNA is TGTGCCAGCAGCTTAGCGAAGAACACTGAAGCTTTCTTT. It is translated as CASSLAKNTEAFF.

Regarding this clone: Other DNA sequences in this sample translate to the same CDR3. This rearrangement joins TRBV5-1 to TRBJ1-2, with D tentatively TRBD1 (5 bases). The CDR3 is made up of 14 amino acids. Deletions cut 0 bases from V and 2 bases from J, with 8 bases between. CDR1 and CDR2 (germline): SGHRS, YFSETQ. This CDR3 is CASSLEGSNYGYTF. The CDR3 bases are TGCGCCAGCAGCTTGGAGGGGTCGAACTATGGCTACACCTTC.

The genes are TRBV18 and TRBJ2-3, with a tentative D call TRBD2 (6 bases). The CDR3 sequence is 17 residues long. V was trimmed by 3 bases and J by 0 bases, leaving 16 bases between them. Germline values: CDR1 KGHSH, CDR2 LQKENI. As DNA, the CDR3 is TGTGCCAGCTCACCCACGGGTAGTAGCGGAAGCACAGATACGCAGTATTTT. Encoded protein: CASSPTGSSGSTDTQYF.

The chain is built from TRBV7-7 and TRBJ2-5; tentative D call: TRBD1 (5 bases). This CDR3 spans 12 amino acids. The germline gives CDR1 SSHAT, CDR2 FNYEAQ (reference sequence). The CDR3 reads CAIGAIQETQYF. CDR3 nucleotide sequence: TGTGCTATAGGGGCCATCCAAGAGACCCAGTACTTC.

There are a few counts of this clone. The chain combines TRBV28 with TRBJ2-7, with D possibly matching TRBD2 (6 bases). Germline V gives CDR1 MDHEN, CDR2 SYDVKM. The V gene lost 0 bases and the J gene lost 5 bases, with 17 bases spanning the gap. This CDR3 comprises 16 residues. The CDR3, as DNA: TGTGCCAGCAGTTTATGGGTCTGGGACTCTAGGGACGAGCAGTACTTC. Translating gives CASSLWVWDSRDEQYF.

The V gene is TRBV15, the J gene TRBJ1-2; possibly TRBD1 for D (5 bases). CDR1 is LNHNV, CDR2 YYDKDF, per germline (reference sequence). V was clipped by 7 bases and J by 3 bases, with 18 bases between them. The length of the CDR3 is 15 residues. The chain's CDR3 is CATMVNAGSYYGYTF. The DNA of the CDR3 is TGTGCCACCATGGTGAATGCAGGGTCGTACTATGGCTACACCTTC. The whole variable domain, filled in from reference TRBV15 and TRBJ1-2, reads DAMVIQNPRYQVTQFGKPVTLSCSQTLNHNVMYWYQQKSSQAPKLLFHYYDKDFNNEADTPDNFQSRRPNTSFCFLDIRSPGLGDTAMYLCATMVNAGSYYGYTFGSGTRLTVV.

This clone was observed a handful of times. The rearrangement links TRBV7-9 to TRBJ2-3; D possibly matches TRBD1 or TRBD2 (5 bases each). This CDR3 contains 16 residues. The germline CDR1 and CDR2 sequences are SEHNR and FQNEAQ (reference sequence). Between the trimmed V and J ends, which lost 8 bases and 2 bases, there was a span of 20 bases. Written as DNA, the CDR3 is TGTGCCAGCGGGGGTTTCCGGGACCGTCCCACAGATACGCAGTATTTT. Protein sequence: CASGGFRDRPTDTQYF.

This clone was seen once. This chain joins TRBV4-3 and TRBJ2-5; D gene ambiguous. The CDR3 runs to 15 residues. Germline assignment: CDR1 LGHNA and CDR2 YSLEER. V lost 0 bases, J lost 4 bases, and 12 bases lay in between. CDR3 nucleotides: TGCGCCAGCAGCCAAGAATTAGGTACTGGAGAGACCCAGTACTTC. Protein sequence: CASSQELGTGETQYF.

This clone appeared many times. The identical CDR3 is also encoded by other nucleotide sequences in the sample. The V and J genes are TRBV18 and TRBJ2-3, with D unresolved. The CDR3 is 12 residues long. Trimming pared 2 bases from V and 3 bases from J, leaving 3 bases between. CDR1 and CDR2 (germline): KGHSH, LQKENI. DNA for the CDR3: TGTGCCAGCTCACCAGTGACAGATACGCAGTATTTT. As protein: CASSPVTDTQYF.

As DNA, the CDR3 is TGTGCCAGCAGACAGAACAATGAGCAGTTCTTC. It translates to CASRQNNEQFF. The rearrangement joins TRBV6-5 to TRBJ2-1; D gene unclear. V was clipped by 6 bases and J by 5 bases, with 5 bases between them. Looked up from germline, CDR1 is MNHEY and CDR2 is SVGAGI. The CDR3 is 11 residues long.

This clone was seen more than once but under ten times. The chain joins TRBV7-2 to TRBJ1-1; the match to TRBD1 covers 7 bases. In germline, CDR1 is SGHTA, CDR2 FQGNSA. The CDR3 is made up of 15 amino acids. V lost 3 bases, J lost 4 bases, and 8 bases stayed unmatched. CDR3 DNA sequence: TGTGCCAGCAGCTTTCGGGACAGCCTGCGCACTGAAGCTTTCTTT. Its translation is CASSFRDSLRTEAFF.

CDR3 region: CAWGRQAGGRTDTQYF. Here the CDR3 DNA reads TGTGCCTGGGGCCGACAGGCGGGAGGACGCACAGATACGCAGTATTTT. The chain couples TRBV30 to TRBJ2-3; 8 positions agree with TRBD2. CDR1 and CDR2 (germline): GTSNPN, SVGIG (reference sequence). After removal of 5 bases from V and 1 base from J, the junction contained 11 bases not matched to a gene. There are 16 residues in the CDR3.

The chain links TRBV5-1 to TRBJ2-1; D is ambiguous. Trimming removed 0 bases at V and 10 bases at J, with 11 bases between. The CDR3 is 13 amino acids. Germline V CDR1 and CDR2: SGHRS, YFSETQ. The DNA of the CDR3 is TGCGCCAGCAGCTTGGGACCGGGTCGAGAGCAGTTCTTC. Translated, it gives CASSLGPGREQFF.

The chain combines TRBV7-2 with TRBJ2-7; 7 bases agree with TRBD2. Per the germline V gene, CDR1 is SGHTA and CDR2 is FQGNSA. V was pared by 4 bases and J by 2 bases, with 8 bases of the junction left unmatched. The CDR3 totals 15 residues. The DNA of the CDR3 is TGTGCCAGCAGCTCAAGCGGGAACCTACCCTACGAGCAGTACTTC. Translation: CASSSSGNLPYEQYF.

Remarks on this clone: The sample has other DNA sequences that encode this CDR3 too. The CDR3 bases are TGTGCCAGCAGCGCCAGGTCGAACACCGGGGAGCTGTTTTTT. Encoded protein: CASSARSNTGELFF. This chain joins TRBV9 and TRBJ2-2; D gene uncertain. The CDR3 has 14 residues. Germline CDR1 is SGDLS and CDR2 is YYNGEE. The germline V and J ends were trimmed by 3 bases and 0 bases, with 6 bases remaining between them.

V is TRBV30 and J is TRBJ1-3; tentative D call: TRBD1 (5 bases). Germline values: CDR1 GTSNPN, CDR2 SVGIG (reference sequence). CDR3 length: 13 amino acids. The V end was cut by 2 bases, the J end by 3 bases, with 8 bases between. CDR3 in amino acids: CAWSTGGGNTIYF. CDR3 nucleotide sequence: TGTGCCTGGAGTACTGGGGGTGGAAACACCATATATTTT.

This clone was seen a few times. The chain has TRBV18 and TRBJ1-2, with D possibly matching TRBD1 (5 bases). CDR1 is KGHSH, CDR2 LQKENI, per germline. V shed 3 bases and J shed 8 bases, with 10 bases lying between them. The CDR3 sequence is 12 residues long. In nucleotides, the CDR3 is TGTGCCAGCTCACCGACAGATATGGGCTACACCTTC. This encodes CASSPTDMGYTF.

The chain uses TRBV9 and TRBJ1-2, with TRBD1 matching over 7 bases. After removal of 6 bases from V and 7 bases from J, the junction contained 15 bases not matched to a gene. This CDR3 is built from 15 residues. In germline, CDR1 is SGDLS, CDR2 YYNGEE. This CDR3 is CASTQQGQAPSGYTF. CDR3 sequence (DNA): TGTGCCAGCACCCAACAAGGACAGGCACCTTCTGGCTACACCTTC. Full variable domain (remainder filled in from reference TRBV9 and TRBJ1-2): DSGVTQTPKHLITATGQRVTLRCSPRSGDLSVYWYQQSLDQGLQFLIQYYNGEERAKGNILERFSAQQFPDLHSELNLSSLELGDSALYFCASTQQGQAPSGYTFGSGTRLTVV.

J is TRBJ2-3 and V is TRBV7-9, with TRBD1 matching over 10 bases. J lost 7 bases, V lost 5 bases, and 6 bases had no gene match. This CDR3 spans 14 amino acids. The germline V gene has CDR1 SEHNR and CDR2 FQNEAQ (reference sequence). As DNA, the CDR3 is TGTGCCAGCAGCACCGGGACAGGGGCGAATACGCAGTATTTT. This gives the protein CASSTGTGANTQYF.

The chain employs TRBV11-2 and TRBJ2-3; 9 nucleotides agree with TRBD2. The CDR3 has 15 amino acids. The trim removed 5 bases at V and 3 bases at J, leaving 6 bases unmatched. Germline V gene lookup returns CDR1 SGHAT and CDR2 FQNNGV. The CDR3 here is CASSKTSGKTDTQYF. DNA for the CDR3: TGTGCCAGCAGCAAGACTAGCGGAAAAACAGATACGCAGTATTTT.

The V gene is TRBV5-8, the J gene TRBJ1-1; 9 bases fit TRBD1. This CDR3 has 16 amino acids. CDR1 SGHTS and CDR2 YDEGEE come from the germline V gene. Losses at the gene ends were 6 bases for V and 5 bases for J; bases not matched to a gene: 14. For the CDR3, the DNA is TGTGCCAGCATCGTCGGGACAGGGAAGGGGGTTACTGAAGCTTTCTTT. This encodes CASIVGTGKGVTEAFF.

The gene calls are TRBV5-6 and TRBJ2-5; D perhaps matches TRBD1 (6 bases). Germline V CDR1 and CDR2: SGHDT, YYEEEE. V shed 5 bases and J shed 5 bases, with 22 bases lying between them. This CDR3 region has 16 residues. The DNA of the CDR3 is TGTGCCAGCAGTAGGCTACAGGGCGGAAATAGGGAGACCCAGTACTTC. Translated, it gives CASSRLQGGNRETQYF.

V and J are TRBV7-2 and TRBJ2-6; 7 bases are a match to TRBD1. The CDR3 consists of 17 residues. The J segment lost 4 bases and the V segment lost 1 base, leaving 7 bases of the junction unmatched. Germline assignment: CDR1 SGHTA and CDR2 FQGNSA. As DNA, the CDR3 is TGTGCCAGCAGCTTAGGCAGACAGGGCAGGGGGGCCAACGTCCTGACTTTC. It encodes CASSLGRQGRGANVLTF.

This clone appeared a few times. The chain employs TRBV2 and TRBJ2-6; 8 nucleotides align to TRBD1. The length of the CDR3 is 16 residues. With V trimmed by 4 bases and J by 2 bases, 4 bases remained unmatched. Germline values: CDR1 SNHLY, CDR2 FYNNEI. The CDR3 DNA follows: TGTGCCAGCAGTGCCGGACAGGGCCCTGGGGCCAACGTCCTGACTTTC. It yields the protein CASSAGQGPGANVLTF. Full variable domain (outside the CDR3, taken from reference TRBV2 and TRBJ2-6): EPEVTQTPSHQVTQMGQEVILRCVPISNHLYFYWYRQILGQKVEFLVSFYNNEISEKSEIFDDQFSVERPDGSNFTLKIRSTKLEDSAMYFCASSAGQGPGANVLTFGAGSRLTVL.

The V and J genes are TRBV7-6 and TRBJ1-3; the D gene is possibly TRBD1 (5 bases). In germline, CDR1 is SGHVS, CDR2 FNYEAQ. Trimming pared 5 bases from V and 6 bases from J, leaving 14 bases between. This CDR3 contains 14 residues. The CDR3 DNA is TGTGCCAGCAGCACCGCCGGGACGATAAACACCATATATTTT. Encoded protein: CASSTAGTINTIYF.

V is TRBV25-1 and J is TRBJ1-2; a possible D gene is TRBD1 (6 bases). With 9 bases removed from V and 2 bases from J, the gap between germline ends came to 13 bases. The CDR3 loop spans 13 amino acids. Germline V gives CDR1 MGHDK, CDR2 SYGVNS. The CDR3 spells CASTKDSNYGYTF. CDR3 coding DNA: TGTGCCAGTACTAAGGACAGCAACTATGGCTACACCTTC.

This sequence joins TRBV6-5 and TRBJ1-1, with D possibly matching TRBD1 (6 bases). V was trimmed by 4 bases and J by 7 bases, leaving 13 bases between them. CDR3 length: 13 amino acids. The germline CDR1 and CDR2 sequences are MNHEY and SVGAGI. CDR3 amino acids: CASSSTGSGEAFF. In DNA, the CDR3 is TGTGCCAGCAGTTCTACAGGGTCGGGTGAAGCTTTCTTT.

The V gene is TRBV6-1, the J gene TRBJ2-7; 8 bases are shared with TRBD2. Trimming cost V 7 bases and J 4 bases; bases outside gene matches: 12. Germline CDR1 is MNHNS and CDR2 is SASEGT. This CDR3 comprises 15 residues. The CDR3 loop reads CASTPGASGLYEQYF. The DNA of the CDR3 is TGTGCCAGCACCCCCGGGGCTAGCGGGTTATACGAGCAGTACTTC.

The chain is built from TRBV7-9 and TRBJ1-4, with 8 bases fitting TRBD1. CDR3 length: 15 residues. Germline assignment: CDR1 SEHNR and CDR2 FQNEAQ (reference sequence). V was clipped by 6 bases and J by 4 bases; unmatched bases: 7. The DNA for the CDR3 is TGTGCCAGCAGTTCCCGGACAGGGCTTAATGAAAAACTGTTTTTT. It codes for CASSSRTGLNEKLFF.

The genes are TRBV28 and TRBJ2-7; D is unresolved. The CDR3 consists of 13 residues. The ends were cut back, 3 bases at V and 2 bases at J, with 8 bases in the middle. Germline V CDR1 and CDR2: MDHEN, SYDVKM. CDR3 amino acids: CASSLVQPYEQYF. The DNA of the CDR3 is TGTGCCAGCAGTTTGGTGCAGCCCTACGAGCAGTACTTC.

This chain uses TRBV7-8 with TRBJ2-3; 8 bases line up with TRBD2. The V and J ends lost 4 bases and 7 bases, in that order; junction bases with no gene match: 16. The germline V gene has CDR1 SGHVS and CDR2 FQNEAQ. This CDR3 comprises 17 residues. This CDR3 reads CASSSLVSGGGKYTQYF. CDR3 in DNA: TGTGCCAGCAGCTCCCTTGTTAGTGGCGGGGGGAAGTATACGCAGTATTTT. The full variable domain, with the rest looked up from reference TRBV7-8 and TRBJ2-3, is GAGVSQSPRYKVAKRGQDVALRCDPISGHVSLFWYQQALGQGPEFLTYFQNEAQLDKSGLPSDRFFAERPEGSVSTLKIQRTQQEDSAVYLCASSSLVSGGGKYTQYFGPGTRLTVL.